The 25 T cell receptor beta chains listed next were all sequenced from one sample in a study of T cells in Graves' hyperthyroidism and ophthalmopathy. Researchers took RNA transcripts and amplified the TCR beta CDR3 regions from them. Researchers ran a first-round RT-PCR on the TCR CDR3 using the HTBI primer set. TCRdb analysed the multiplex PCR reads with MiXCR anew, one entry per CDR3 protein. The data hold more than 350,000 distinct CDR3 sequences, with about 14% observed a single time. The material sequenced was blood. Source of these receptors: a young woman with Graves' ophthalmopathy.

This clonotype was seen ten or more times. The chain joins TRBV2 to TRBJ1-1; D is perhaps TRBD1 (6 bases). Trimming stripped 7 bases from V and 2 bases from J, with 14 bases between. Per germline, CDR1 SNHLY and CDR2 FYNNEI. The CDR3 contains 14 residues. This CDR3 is CASKVRTENTEAFF. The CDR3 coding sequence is TGTGCCAGCAAAGTACGGACAGAAAACACTGAAGCTTTCTTT.

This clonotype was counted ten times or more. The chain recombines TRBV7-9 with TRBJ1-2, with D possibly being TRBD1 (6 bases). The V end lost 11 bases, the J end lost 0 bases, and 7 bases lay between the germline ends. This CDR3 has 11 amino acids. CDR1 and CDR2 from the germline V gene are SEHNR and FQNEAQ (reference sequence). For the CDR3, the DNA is TGTGCCGGGGGCACTAACTATGGCTACACCTTC. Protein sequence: CAGGTNYGYTF.

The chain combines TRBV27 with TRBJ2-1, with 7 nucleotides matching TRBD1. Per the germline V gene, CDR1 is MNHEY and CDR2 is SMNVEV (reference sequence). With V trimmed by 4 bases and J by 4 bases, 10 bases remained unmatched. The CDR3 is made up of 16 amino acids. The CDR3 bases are TGTGCCAGCAGTTCTCGGACAGGTGGGGTTTACAATGAGCAGTTCTTC. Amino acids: CASSSRTGGVYNEQFF.

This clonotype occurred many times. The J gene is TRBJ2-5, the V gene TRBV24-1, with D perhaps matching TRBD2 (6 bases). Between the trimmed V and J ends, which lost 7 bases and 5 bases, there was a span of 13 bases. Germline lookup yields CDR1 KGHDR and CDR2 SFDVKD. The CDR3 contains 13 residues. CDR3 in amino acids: CATSPGRRETQYF. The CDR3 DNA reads TGTGCCACCAGCCCAGGGAGGAGGGAGACCCAGTACTTC.

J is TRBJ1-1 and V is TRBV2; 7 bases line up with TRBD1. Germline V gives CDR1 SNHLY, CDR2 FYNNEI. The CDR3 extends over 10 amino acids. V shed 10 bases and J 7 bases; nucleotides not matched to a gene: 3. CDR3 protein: CAMTGIEAFF. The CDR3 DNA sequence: TGTGCCATGACAGGGATTGAAGCTTTCTTT. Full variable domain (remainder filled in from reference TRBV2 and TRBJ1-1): EPEVTQTPSHQVTQMGQEVILRCVPISNHLYFYWYRQILGQKVEFLVSFYNNEISEKSEIFDDQFSVERPDGSNFTLKIRSTKLEDSAMYFCAMTGIEAFFGQGTRLTVV.

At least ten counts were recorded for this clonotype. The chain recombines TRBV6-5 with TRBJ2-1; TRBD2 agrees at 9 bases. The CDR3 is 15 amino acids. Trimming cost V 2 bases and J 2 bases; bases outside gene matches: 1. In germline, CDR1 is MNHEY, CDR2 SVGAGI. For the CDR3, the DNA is TGTGCCAGCAGTTACGGCGGGGGGGCCTACAATGAGCAGTTCTTC. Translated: CASSYGGGAYNEQFF.

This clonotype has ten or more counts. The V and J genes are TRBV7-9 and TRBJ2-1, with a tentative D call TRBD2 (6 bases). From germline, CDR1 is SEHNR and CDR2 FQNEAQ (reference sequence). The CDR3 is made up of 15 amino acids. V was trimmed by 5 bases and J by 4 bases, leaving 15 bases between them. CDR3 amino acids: CASSHDFAGYNEQFF. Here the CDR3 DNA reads TGTGCCAGCAGCCATGACTTTGCGGGGTACAATGAGCAGTTCTTC.

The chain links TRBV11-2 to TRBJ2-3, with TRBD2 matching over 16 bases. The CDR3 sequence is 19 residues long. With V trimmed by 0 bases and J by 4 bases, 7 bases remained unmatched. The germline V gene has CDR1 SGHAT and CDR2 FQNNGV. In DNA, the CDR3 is TGTGCCAGCAGCTTAGATCCGGGACTAGCGGGGGGGCTAGCAGATACGCAGTATTTT. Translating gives CASSLDPGLAGGLADTQYF.

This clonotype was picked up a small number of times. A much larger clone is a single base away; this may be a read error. The CDR3 coding sequence is TGTGCCAGCAAGAAGGAGTTCGTGTCCGGGGAGCTGTTTTTT. The encoded protein is CASKKEFVSGELFF. The chain joins TRBV12-3 or TRBV12-4 to TRBJ2-2; D ambiguous. The CDR3 loop spans 14 amino acids. Trimming stripped 7 bases from V and 6 bases from J, with 15 bases between.

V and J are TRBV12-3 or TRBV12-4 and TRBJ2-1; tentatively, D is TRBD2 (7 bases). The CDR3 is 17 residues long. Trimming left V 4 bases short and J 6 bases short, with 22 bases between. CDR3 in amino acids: CASSSGTEGGGFNEQFF. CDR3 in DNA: TGTGCCAGCAGTTCAGGGACCGAGGGGGGGGGCTTCAATGAGCAGTTCTTC.

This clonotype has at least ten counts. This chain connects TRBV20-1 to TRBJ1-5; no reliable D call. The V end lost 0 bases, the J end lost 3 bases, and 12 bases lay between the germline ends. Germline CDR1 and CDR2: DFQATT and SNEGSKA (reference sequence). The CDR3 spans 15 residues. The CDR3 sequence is CSARDSARNNQPQHF. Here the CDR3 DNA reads TGCAGTGCTAGAGATTCAGCCAGGAACAATCAGCCCCAGCATTTT.

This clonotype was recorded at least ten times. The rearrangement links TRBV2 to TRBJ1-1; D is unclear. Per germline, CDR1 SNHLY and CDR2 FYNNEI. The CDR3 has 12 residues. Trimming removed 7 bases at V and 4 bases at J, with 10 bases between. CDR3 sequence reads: CASIFSSTEAFF. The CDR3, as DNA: TGTGCCAGCATTTTCAGTAGCACTGAAGCTTTCTTT.

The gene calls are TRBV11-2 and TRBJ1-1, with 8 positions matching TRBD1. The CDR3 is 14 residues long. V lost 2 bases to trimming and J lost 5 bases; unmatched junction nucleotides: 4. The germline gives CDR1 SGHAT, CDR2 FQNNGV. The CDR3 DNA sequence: TGTGCCAGCAGCTTAATTACAGGGGGGACTGAAGCTTTCTTT. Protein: CASSLITGGTEAFF. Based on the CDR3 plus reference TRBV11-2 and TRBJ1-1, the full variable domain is EAGVAQSPRYKIIEKRQSVAFWCNPISGHATLYWYQQILGQGPKLLIQFQNNGVVDDSQLPKDRFSAERLKGVDSTLKIQPAKLEDSAVYLCASSLITGGTEAFFGQGTRLTVV.

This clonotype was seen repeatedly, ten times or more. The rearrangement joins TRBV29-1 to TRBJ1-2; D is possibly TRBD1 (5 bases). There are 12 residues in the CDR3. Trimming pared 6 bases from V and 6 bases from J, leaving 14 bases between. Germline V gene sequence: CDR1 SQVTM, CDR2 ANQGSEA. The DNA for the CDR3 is TGCAGCGTCGTCGGGGCAGGACATGGCTACACCTTC. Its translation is CSVVGAGHGYTF.

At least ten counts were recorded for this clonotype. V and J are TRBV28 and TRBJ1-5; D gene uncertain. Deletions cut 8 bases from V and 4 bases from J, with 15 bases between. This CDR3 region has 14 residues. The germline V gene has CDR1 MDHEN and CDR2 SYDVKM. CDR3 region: CASWRPGRNQPQHF. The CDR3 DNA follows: TGTGCCAGCTGGCGACCAGGCCGAAATCAGCCCCAGCATTTT.

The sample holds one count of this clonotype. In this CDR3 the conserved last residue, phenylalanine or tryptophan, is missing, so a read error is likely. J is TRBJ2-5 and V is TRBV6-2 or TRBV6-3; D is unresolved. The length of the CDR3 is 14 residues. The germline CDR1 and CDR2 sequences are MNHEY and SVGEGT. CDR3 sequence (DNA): TGTACCAGCAGCCGCTTAGGGAACCAAGAGACCCAGTACTCC. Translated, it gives CTSSRLGNQETQYS.

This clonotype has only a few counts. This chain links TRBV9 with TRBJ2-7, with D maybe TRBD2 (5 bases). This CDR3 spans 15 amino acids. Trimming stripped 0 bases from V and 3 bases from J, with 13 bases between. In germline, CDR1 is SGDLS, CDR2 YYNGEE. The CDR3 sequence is CASSVGGAGGYEQYF. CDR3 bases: TGTGCCAGCAGCGTAGGGGGAGCAGGTGGCTACGAGCAGTACTTC.

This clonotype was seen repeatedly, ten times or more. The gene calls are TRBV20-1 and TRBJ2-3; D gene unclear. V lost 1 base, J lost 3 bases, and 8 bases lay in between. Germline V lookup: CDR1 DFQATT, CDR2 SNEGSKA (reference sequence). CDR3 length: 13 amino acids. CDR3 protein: CSARVPPTDTQYF. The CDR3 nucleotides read TGCAGTGCTAGAGTCCCACCGACAGATACGCAGTATTTT.

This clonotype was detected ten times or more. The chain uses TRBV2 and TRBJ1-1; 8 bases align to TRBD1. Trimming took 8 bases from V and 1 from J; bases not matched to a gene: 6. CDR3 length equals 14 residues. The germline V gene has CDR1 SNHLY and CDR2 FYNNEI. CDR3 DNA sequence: TGTGCCAGCCGGGGGACAGGACCGAACACTGAAGCTTTCTTT. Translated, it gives CASRGTGPNTEAFF.

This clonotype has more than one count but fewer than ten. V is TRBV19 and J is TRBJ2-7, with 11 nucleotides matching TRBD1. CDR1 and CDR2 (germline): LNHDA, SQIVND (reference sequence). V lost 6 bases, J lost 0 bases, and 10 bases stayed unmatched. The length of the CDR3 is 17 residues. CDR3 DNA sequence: TGTGCCAGTAGCCGACACGGACAGGGGGCGGCCTCCTACGAGCAGTACTTC. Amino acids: CASSRHGQGAASYEQYF. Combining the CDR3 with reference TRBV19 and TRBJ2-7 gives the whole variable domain DGGITQSPKYLFRKEGQNVTLSCEQNLNHDAMYWYRQDPGQGLRLIYYSQIVNDFQKGDIAEGYSVSREKKESFPLTVTSAQKNPTAFYLCASSRHGQGAASYEQYFGPGTRLTVT.

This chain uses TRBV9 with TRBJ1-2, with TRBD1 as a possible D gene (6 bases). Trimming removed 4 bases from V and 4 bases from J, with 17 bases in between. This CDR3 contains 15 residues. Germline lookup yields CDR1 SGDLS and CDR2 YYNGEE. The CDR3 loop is CASSSRQAWGYGYTF. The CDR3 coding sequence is TGTGCCAGCAGCAGCCGACAGGCGTGGGGCTATGGCTACACCTTC.

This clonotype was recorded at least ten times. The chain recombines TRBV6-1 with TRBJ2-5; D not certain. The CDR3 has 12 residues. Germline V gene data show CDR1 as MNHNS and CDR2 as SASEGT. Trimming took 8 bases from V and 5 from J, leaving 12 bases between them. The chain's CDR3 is CASGGRRETQYF. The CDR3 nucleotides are TGTGCCAGCGGTGGGCGCCGGGAGACCCAGTACTTC.

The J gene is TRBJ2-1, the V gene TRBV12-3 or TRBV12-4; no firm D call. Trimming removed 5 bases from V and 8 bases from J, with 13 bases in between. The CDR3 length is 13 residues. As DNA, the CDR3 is TGTGCCAGCAGTGAAGCGCTAGGGCATGAGCAGTTCTTC. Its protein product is CASSEALGHEQFF.

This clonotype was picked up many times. The CDR3 region has the DNA TGTGCCAGCAGTGGGACTTCCTACACCTTC. Translation gives CASSGTSYTF. V is TRBV2 and J is TRBJ1-2; D call uncertain. In germline, CDR1 is SNHLY, CDR2 FYNNEI. Between the trimmed V and J ends, which lost 4 bases and 10 bases, there was a span of 7 bases. The CDR3 extends over 10 amino acids.

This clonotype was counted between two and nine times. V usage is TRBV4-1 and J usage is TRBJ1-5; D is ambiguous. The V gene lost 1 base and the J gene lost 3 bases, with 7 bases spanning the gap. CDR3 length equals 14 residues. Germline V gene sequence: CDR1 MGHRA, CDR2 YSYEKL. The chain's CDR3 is CASSQARNNQPQHF. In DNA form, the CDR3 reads TGCGCCAGCAGCCAAGCCCGAAACAATCAGCCCCAGCATTTT.